This T cell receptor (beta chain) was sequenced during a study of human T cells and chemical hapten exposure. Findings and limits, study-wide: PT1 expanded TCR counts correlated positively with patch test score.

Time point noted: patch test 1, 2 weeks after DPC sensitization. Sample treatment: therapeutic diphenylcyclopropenone sensitization with weekly scalp DPC. In the original workflow: Per sample, the median was approximately 100,000 TCRs, with values from 23,224 to 690,600. One entry per CDR3 protein results from TCRdb running MiXCR on the RACE reads. These V and J calls rely on TCRdb rather than the paper's analysis. In the table there are tens of thousands of distinct CDR3 sequences, roughly a tenth of which are singletons. This clonotype has ten or more counts. Its specificity is not known. Germline V gene lookup returns CDR1 MDHEN and CDR2 SYDVKM. The CDR3 runs to 16 residues. The ends were cut back, 6 bases at V and 5 bases at J, with 20 bases in the middle.

The sample consisted of whole blood, taken in connection with sensitization to the hapten diphenylcyclopropenone (DPC). This sequence joins TRBV28 and TRBJ1-5, with D possibly matching TRBD1 (5 bases). The receptor was derived from a man aged 35-49 years with alopecia areata. Some clones in this sample may be carry-over from other donors' samples. In nucleotides, the CDR3 is TGTGCCAGCAGGCTGGGAGGGGCCCTGGGGTATCAGCCCCAGCATTTT. Amino acid sequence: CASRLGGALGYQPQHF.